Following are 26 T cell receptor beta chains from one sample sequenced in a study of OX40 agonist ivuxolimab in advanced cancers. Profiled with immunoSEQ multiplex PCR; TCRdb holds only in-frame clones, not every one. The data contain around 76,000 clones, 78% of them seen just once; the ten biggest clones take up approximately 5.3%. The sequenced sample was CD4+ or CD8+ T cells sorted from blood, obtained in a trial of the OX40 agonist ivuxolimab. The receptors originated from an adult with an advanced solid tumor such as melanoma, head and neck, liver or kidney cancer.

The gene calls are TRBV20-1 and TRBJ1-5, with no clear D. The germline gives CDR1 DFQATT, CDR2 SNEGSKA (reference sequence). The CDR3 runs 11 residues. V was trimmed by 3 bases and J by 4 bases, leaving 4 bases between them. The DNA of the CDR3 is TGCAGTGCTAGGGGGAATCAGCCCCAGCATTTT. It codes for CSARGNQPQHF.

The chain employs TRBV29-1 and TRBJ2-7, with no clear D. The J call is in doubt because the DNA end fits TRBJ2-1 better. The germline V gene has CDR1 SQVTM and CDR2 ANQGSEA. This CDR3 contains 12 residues. DNA for the CDR3: TGCAGTAGTAGTGTGTCCTACAATGAGCAGTTCTTC. This codes for CSSSVSYNEQFF.

V usage is TRBV18 and J usage is TRBJ2-2, with TRBD1 matching over 8 bases. Germline V gene data show CDR1 as KGHSH and CDR2 as LQKENI. This CDR3 is built from 14 residues. The V segment lost 8 bases and the J segment 0 bases; nucleotides outside the gene matches: 2. DNA for the CDR3: TGTGCCAGCGCGGACAGGGCGAACACCGGGGAGCTGTTTTTT. It specifies CASADRANTGELFF.

The chain uses TRBV7-2 and TRBJ2-2; possibly TRBD2 for D (5 bases). The germline gives CDR1 SGHTA, CDR2 FQGNSA. The CDR3 totals 16 residues. V was pared by 1 base and J by 4 bases, with 13 bases between. In nucleotides, the CDR3 is TGTGCCAGCAGCTTAGAAGGGCTAGCCTCCACCGGGGAGCTGTTTTTT. Its protein is CASSLEGLASTGELFF.

This sequence joins TRBV19 and TRBJ2-2; D possibly corresponds to TRBD2 (5 bases). Deletions cut 3 bases from V and 7 bases from J, with 9 bases between. Germline-derived CDR1 and CDR2 are LNHDA and SQIVND (reference sequence). This CDR3 has 13 amino acids. CDR3 coding DNA: TGTGCCAGTAGTATTAAAGGGAGCGGGGAGCTGTTTTTT. As protein: CASSIKGSGELFF.

The V call is TRBV11-2, the J call TRBJ1-1; unclear D gene. The CDR3 has 17 residues. V was shortened by 4 bases and J by 0 bases, with 18 bases between the two germline ends. Germline CDR1 reads SGHAT; CDR2 reads FQNNGV. The CDR3 region is CASSSSAVWTVNTEAFF. The CDR3 nucleotides read TGTGCCAGCAGCTCTTCCGCGGTATGGACGGTGAACACTGAAGCTTTCTTT.

This clone was observed a handful of times. The CDR3 here is CASSLRGRSDRNTEAFF. The CDR3 DNA sequence: TGTGCCAGCAGCTTACGGGGCCGATCCGACAGGAACACTGAAGCTTTCTTT. The genes are TRBV11-2 and TRBJ1-1, with D possibly TRBD1 on 5 matching bases. Germline CDR1 and CDR2: SGHAT and FQNNGV. The CDR3 is made up of 17 amino acids. V gave up 2 bases and J gave up 1 base, with 17 bases separating them.

The J gene is TRBJ2-5, the V gene TRBV7-9; D not resolved. There are 14 residues in the CDR3. Germline V gene lookup returns CDR1 SEHNR and CDR2 FQNEAQ (reference sequence). V lost 5 bases and J 5 bases, leaving 15 bases between the germline ends. CDR3 DNA sequence: TGTGCCAGCAGCCTGGGAAGTTTGACGGAGACCCAGTACTTC. It codes for CASSLGSLTETQYF.

The chain employs TRBV13 and TRBJ2-3; a possible D gene is TRBD2 (5 bases). The CDR3 runs to 14 residues. Germline V CDR1 and CDR2: PRHDT, FYEKMQ (reference sequence). V gave up 5 bases and J gave up 1 base, with 10 bases separating them. The CDR3 DNA is TGTGCCAGCAGCCGCGACTACCGCACAGATACGCAGTATTTT. The encoded protein is CASSRDYRTDTQYF. Full variable domain (missing parts from reference TRBV13 and TRBJ2-3): AAGVIQSPRHLIKEKRETATLKCYPIPRHDTVYWYQQGPGQDPQFLISFYEKMQSDKGSIPDRFSAQQFSDYHSELNMSSLELGDSALYFCASSRDYRTDTQYFGPGTRLTVL.

The chain is built from TRBV7-2 and TRBJ2-1; D is perhaps TRBD1 or TRBD2 (5 bases each). Trimming shortened V by 2 bases and J by 11 bases, and 7 bases separated the two germline ends. CDR3 length equals 11 residues. Germline V gene lookup returns CDR1 SGHTA and CDR2 FQGNSA. The chain's CDR3 is CASSLPGQQFF. DNA for the CDR3: TGTGCCAGCAGCTTACCGGGGCAGCAGTTCTTC.

The chain couples TRBV6-1 to TRBJ2-3; tentative D call: TRBD2 (5 bases). The CDR3 is 14 amino acids. From germline, CDR1 is MNHNS and CDR2 SASEGT. Trimming cost V 1 base and J 9 bases, with 14 bases left between them. The chain's CDR3 is CASSEGGGRGTQYF. The DNA of the CDR3 is TGTGCCAGCAGTGAAGGGGGTGGGAGAGGGACGCAGTATTTT.

Only one count was recorded for this clone. J is TRBJ1-3 and V is TRBV6-5; D not resolved. Trimming stripped 0 bases from V and 0 bases from J, with 9 bases between. This CDR3 has 16 amino acids. The V gene's germline CDR1 is MNHEY and CDR2 SVGAGI. CDR3 region: CASSYSPQASGNTIYF. In DNA form, the CDR3 reads TGTGCCAGCAGTTACTCACCCCAGGCCTCTGGAAACACCATATATTTT.

This chain connects TRBV27 to TRBJ2-7, with a tentative D call TRBD2 (6 bases). This CDR3 region has 13 residues. V lost 0 bases, J lost 4 bases, and 7 bases lay in between. Germline V CDR1 and CDR2: MNHEY, SMNVEV (reference sequence). The CDR3 DNA follows: TGTGCCAGCAGTTTATCAGGGAGGTACGAGCAGTACTTC. This translates into CASSLSGRYEQYF.

This rearrangement joins TRBV2 to TRBJ1-5; D uncertain. The CDR3 has 14 amino acids. Per the germline V gene, CDR1 is SNHLY and CDR2 is FYNNEI. V was cut by 4 bases and J by 0 bases, with 7 bases left in between. The CDR3 region is CASSAFYSNQPQHF. Here the CDR3 DNA reads TGTGCCAGCAGTGCATTTTATAGCAATCAGCCCCAGCATTTT. Full variable domain (rest looked up from reference TRBV2 and TRBJ1-5): EPEVTQTPSHQVTQMGQEVILRCVPISNHLYFYWYRQILGQKVEFLVSFYNNEISEKSEIFDDQFSVERPDGSNFTLKIRSTKLEDSAMYFCASSAFYSNQPQHFGDGTRLSIL.

There are a few counts of this clone. V usage is TRBV20-1 and J usage is TRBJ1-1; maybe TRBD1 (5 bases). With 6 bases removed from V and 9 bases from J, the gap between germline ends came to 11 bases. The germline V gene has CDR1 DFQATT and CDR2 SNEGSKA (reference sequence). The CDR3 consists of 10 residues. The CDR3 DNA reads as TGCAGTGCGACCCGGGGACAAGCTTTCTTT. It codes for CSATRGQAFF.

This clone occurred once. The gene calls are TRBV2 and TRBJ2-5; weak D call: TRBD2 (7 bases). Trimming pared 2 bases from V and 4 bases from J, leaving 11 bases between. CDR1 and CDR2 (germline): SNHLY, FYNNEI. The CDR3 runs to 14 residues. The CDR3 is CASSETGGGETQYF. The CDR3 DNA sequence: TGTGCCAGCAGTGAAACGGGGGGCGGAGAGACCCAGTACTTC.

This chain links TRBV19 with TRBJ2-3; D gene uncertain. V gave up 3 bases and J gave up 9 bases, with 10 bases separating them. Germline V gene lookup returns CDR1 LNHDA and CDR2 SQIVND (reference sequence). CDR3 size: 12 residues. The CDR3: CASSIPGRTQYF. The CDR3 coding sequence is TGTGCCAGTAGTATTCCTGGCCGCACGCAGTATTTT.

This rearrangement joins TRBV5-8 to TRBJ1-6; 8 bases match TRBD1. The V gene's germline CDR1 is SGHTS and CDR2 YDEGEE. The V and J ends lost 0 bases and 10 bases, in that order; junction bases with no gene match: 6. The length of the CDR3 is 15 residues. The CDR3 spells CASSLAAGTGSPLHF. CDR3 DNA sequence: TGTGCCAGCAGCTTGGCCGCCGGGACAGGCTCACCCCTCCACTTT.

For the CDR3, the DNA is TGCGCCAGCACGAAATCTCCGACAGAATATAATTCACCCCTCCACTTT. Residues: CASTKSPTEYNSPLHF. This chain connects TRBV5-1 to TRBJ1-6; D might be TRBD1 (5 bases). The V end lost 6 bases, the J end lost 4 bases, and 17 bases lay between the germline ends. This CDR3 spans 16 amino acids. CDR1 is SGHRS, CDR2 YFSETQ, per germline.

The chain has TRBV7-7 and TRBJ2-3, with 9 bases lining up with TRBD1. The junction had 4 bases not matched to a gene; V was cut back by 5 bases and J by 4 bases. Germline V lookup: CDR1 SSHAT, CDR2 FNYEAQ (reference sequence). The CDR3 loop spans 14 amino acids. Written as DNA, the CDR3 is TGTGCCAGCAGCAGGGGACAGGGTTCAGATACGCAGTATTTT. It specifies CASSRGQGSDTQYF.

J is TRBJ2-7 and V is TRBV7-2, with TRBD2 as a possible D gene (6 bases). Deletions cut 5 bases from V and 2 bases from J, with 16 bases between. This CDR3 is 15 amino acids long. Germline-derived CDR1 and CDR2 are SGHTA and FQGNSA. The DNA of the CDR3 is TGTGCCAGCAGCCCCCCCCGAGCGGGCGCCTACGAGCAGTACTTC. It translates to CASSPPRAGAYEQYF.

The chain uses TRBV2 and TRBJ2-7, with TRBD1 matching 10 bases. CDR1 and CDR2 (germline): SNHLY, FYNNEI. Unmatched junction bases numbered 8, after V lost 9 bases and J lost 6 bases. The CDR3 extends over 13 amino acids. CDR3 region: CASSGTGVGEQYF. CDR3 in DNA: TGTGCCAGTAGCGGGACAGGGGTTGGCGAGCAGTACTTC.

This clone appeared many times. The rearrangement joins TRBV19 to TRBJ2-4, with a weak D call TRBD1 (5 bases). Looked up from germline, CDR1 is LNHDA and CDR2 is SQIVND (reference sequence). This CDR3 contains 19 residues. Trimming took 1 base from V and 0 from J, leaving 19 bases between them. This CDR3 is CASSIAGRQFILAKNIQYF. In nucleotides, the CDR3 is TGTGCCAGTAGTATAGCAGGGCGGCAGTTTATTCTAGCCAAAAACATTCAGTACTTC.

The gene calls are TRBV2 and TRBJ2-1, with a possible D match to TRBD2 (6 bases). The V gene's germline CDR1 is SNHLY and CDR2 FYNNEI. The CDR3 has 15 amino acids. Trimming cost V 7 bases and J 6 bases, with 19 bases left between them. CDR3 in DNA: TGTGCCAGCATAAAAGGGACTTCACGTTCCAATGAGCAGTTCTTC. Translated: CASIKGTSRSNEQFF.

This sequence joins TRBV29-1 and TRBJ2-3, with D hard to call. This CDR3 is 13 amino acids long. The V and J ends lost 2 bases and 2 bases respectively, with 8 bases between them. Germline loops: CDR1 SQVTM, CDR2 ANQGSEA. The CDR3 coding sequence is TGCAGCGTTGAATTGCCTATCACAGATACGCAGTATTTT. Its translation: CSVELPITDTQYF.

The chain joins TRBV18 to TRBJ1-2; D possibly corresponds to TRBD1 (6 bases). From germline, CDR1 is KGHSH and CDR2 LQKENI. The CDR3 is 16 amino acids. Trimming removed 1 base at V and 4 bases at J, with 16 bases between. The CDR3, as DNA: TGTGCCAGCTCACCACGAGTTCAGGGACAACGCTATGGCTACACCTTC. The encoded protein is CASSPRVQGQRYGYTF.